This T cell receptor (beta chain) was captured in a study of cytomegalovirus exposure and HLA in healthy donors. Study results and limitations: Reports indicated that the classifier achieved high specificity and sensitivity in diagnosing cytomegalovirus status.

To note about this clone: Its antigen is unidentified.

Produced via immunoSEQ multiplex PCR; TCRdb's table is partial and in-frame only. The repertoire consists of roughly 130,000 clones, with 80% to 90% occurring once and the leading ten covering over 1.3%. Unmatched junction bases numbered 6, after V lost 4 bases and J lost 3 bases. Germline assignment: CDR1 LGHNA and CDR2 YNFKEQ. CDR3 size: 14 residues. The sample comprised PBMCs. The rearrangement uses TRBV4-2 and TRBJ2-7; 7 nucleotides match TRBD1. The source is a woman aged 30 to 39 in good health and CMV-seronegative. The CDR3 DNA reads as TGTGCCAGCAGCCCTAGACAGGGAAACTACGAGCAGTACTTC. Protein sequence: CASSPRQGNYEQYF.